The entry below describes one TCR beta chain. Its matching antigen is unknown. The sample is drawn from a study of graft-versus-host responses after intestinal transplantation. Method: immunoSEQ multiplex PCR; TCRdb's copy keeps in-frame clones and lacks some. The profile shows about 84,000 clones, around 93% of them singletons. Germline-derived CDR1 and CDR2 are SGHRS and YFSETQ. Deletions cut 0 bases from V and 0 bases from J, with 7 bases between. This CDR3 has 14 residues. Findings and limits, study-wide: Marrow from the recipient contained GvH clones, some of which had appeared first in ileum or blood. Patients who carried graft-donor T cell macrochimerism also had high graft-versus-host to host-versus-graft clonal ratios in their allografts.

This sequence was found in a human donor who was the organ donor for an intestinal transplant. Sequenced material: unstimulated CD4+ T cells sorted from spleen or lymph node cells, taken before transplant. The chain employs TRBV5-1 and TRBJ2-7; D possibly corresponds to TRBD1 (6 bases). The CDR3 sequence is CASSLVGGSYEQYF. CDR3 DNA: TGCGCCAGCAGCTTGGTAGGGGGCTCCTACGAGCAGTACTTC. The entire variable domain, with the rest obtained from reference TRBV5-1 and TRBJ2-7, is as follows: KAGVTQTPRYLIKTRGQQVTLSCSPISGHRSVSWYQQTPGQGLQFLFEYFSETQRNKGNFPGRFSGRQFSNSRSEMNVSTLELGDSALYLCASSLVGGSYEQYFGPGTRLTVT.